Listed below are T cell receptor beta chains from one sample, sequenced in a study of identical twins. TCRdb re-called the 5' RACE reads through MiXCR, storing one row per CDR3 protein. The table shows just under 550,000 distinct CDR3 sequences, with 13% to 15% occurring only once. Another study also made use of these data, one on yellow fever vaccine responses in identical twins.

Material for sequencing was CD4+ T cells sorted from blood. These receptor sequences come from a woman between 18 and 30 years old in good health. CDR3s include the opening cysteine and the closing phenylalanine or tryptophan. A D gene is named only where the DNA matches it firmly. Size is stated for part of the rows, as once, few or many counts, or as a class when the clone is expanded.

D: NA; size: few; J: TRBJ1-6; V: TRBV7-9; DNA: TGTGCCAGCAGCTTGGGGGAGTATTCACCCCTCCACTTT; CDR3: CASSLGEYSPLHF
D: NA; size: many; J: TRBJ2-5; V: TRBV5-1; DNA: TGCGCCAGCAGCTTAGAAGGAAACCAAGAGACCCAGTACTTC; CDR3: CASSLEGNQETQYF
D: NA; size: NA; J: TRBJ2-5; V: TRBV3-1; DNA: TGTGCCAGCAGCCAAGTTTCTGCGGGGAAAGAGACCCAGTACTTC; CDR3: CASSQVSAGKETQYF
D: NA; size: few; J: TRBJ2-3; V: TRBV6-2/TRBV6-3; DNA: TGTGCCAGCAGTTATCAGGGGGGAGGCACAGATACGCAGTATTTT; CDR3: CASSYQGGGTDTQYF
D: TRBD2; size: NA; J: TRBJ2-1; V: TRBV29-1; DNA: TGCAGCGTTGATTCGACTAGCGGTCTTTACAATGAGCAGTTCTTC; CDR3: CSVDSTSGLYNEQFF
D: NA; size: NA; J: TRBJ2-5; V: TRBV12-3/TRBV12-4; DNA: TGTGCCAGCAGTTTGTGGGGATCAGAGACCCAGTACTTC; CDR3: CASSLWGSETQYF
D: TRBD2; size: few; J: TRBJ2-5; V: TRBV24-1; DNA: TGTGCCACCAGTGAGTTTTCTGGACTAGGTCGGGAGACCCAGTACTTC; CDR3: CATSEFSGLGRETQYF
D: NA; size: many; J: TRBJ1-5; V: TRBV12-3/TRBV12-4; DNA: TGTGCCAGCAGTTTACAGAATCAGCCCCAGCATTTT; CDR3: CASSLQNQPQHF
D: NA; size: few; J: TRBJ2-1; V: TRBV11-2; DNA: TGTGCCAGCAGCTTCCTCTCGGGGTTAATGGGCTCCTACAATGAGCAGTTCTTC; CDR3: CASSFLSGLMGSYNEQFF
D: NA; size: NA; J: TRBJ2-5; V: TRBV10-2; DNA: TGCGCCAGTTGCCCGCGAGGAGAGACCCAGTACTTC; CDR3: CASCPRGETQYF
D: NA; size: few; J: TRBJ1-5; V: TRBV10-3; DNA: TGTGCCATCAGTGAGTCGACTGGATACGGCAATCAGCCCCAGCATTTT; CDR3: CAISESTGYGNQPQHF
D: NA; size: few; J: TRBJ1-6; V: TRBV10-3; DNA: TGTGCCATCAGTGAGTCCTCAGCTCGCGGTTCACCCCTCCACTTT; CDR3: CAISESSARGSPLHF
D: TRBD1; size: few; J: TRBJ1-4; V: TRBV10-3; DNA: TGTGCCATCAGGGAAGCGGGACAGGGAAATGAAAAACTGTTTTTT; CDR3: CAIREAGQGNEKLFF
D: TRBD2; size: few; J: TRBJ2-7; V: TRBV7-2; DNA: TGTGCCAGCAGCATCCGCCCGGGACTAGAAACCTACGAGCAGTACTTC; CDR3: CASSIRPGLETYEQYF
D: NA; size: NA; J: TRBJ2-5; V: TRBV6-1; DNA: TGTGCCAGCAGTGAACGGGGGCGGGCAGAGACCCAGTACTTC; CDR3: CASSERGRAETQYF
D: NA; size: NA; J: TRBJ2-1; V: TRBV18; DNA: TGTGCCAGCTCGCGTAGCCAAGGGTACAATGAGCAGTTCTTC; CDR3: CASSRSQGYNEQFF
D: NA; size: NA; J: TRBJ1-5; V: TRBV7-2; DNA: TGTGCCAGCAGCTTAGGGTGGGGCGGTCAGCCCCAGCATTTT; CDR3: CASSLGWGGQPQHF
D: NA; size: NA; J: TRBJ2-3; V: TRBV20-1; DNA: TGCAGTGCTAGATTCTGGGGGCGCACGTCAGATACGCAGTATTTT; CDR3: CSARFWGRTSDTQYF
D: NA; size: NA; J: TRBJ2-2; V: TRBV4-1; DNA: TGCGCCAGCAGCCAAGACTCTGGGCCCACCGGGGAGCTGTTTTTT; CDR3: CASSQDSGPTGELFF
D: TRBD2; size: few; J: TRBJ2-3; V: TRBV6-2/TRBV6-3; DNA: TGTGCCAGCAGAAAGCGGGAGGGATTCACAGATACGCAGTATTTT; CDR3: CASRKREGFTDTQYF
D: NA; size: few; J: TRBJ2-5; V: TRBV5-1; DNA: TGCGCCAGCAGCTTGGCGGCGGGTTACCAAGAGACCCAGTACTTC; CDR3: CASSLAAGYQETQYF
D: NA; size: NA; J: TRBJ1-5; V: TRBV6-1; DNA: TGTGCCAGCAGTGAAGGTAGCAATCACCCCCAGCATTTT; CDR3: CASSEGSNHPQHF
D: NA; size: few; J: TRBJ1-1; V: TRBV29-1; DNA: TGCAGCGCTGCCCCGGGACATGAGAACACTGAAGCTTTCTTT; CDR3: CSAAPGHENTEAFF
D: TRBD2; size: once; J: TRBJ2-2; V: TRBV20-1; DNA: TGCAGTGCTCGAAGCGGGAGGGCCGCCGGGGAGCTGTTTTTT; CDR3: CSARSGRAAGELFF
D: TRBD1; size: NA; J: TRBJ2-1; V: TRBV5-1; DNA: TGCGCCAGCAGCTTGACCCTGACAGGGGTAAATGAGCAGTTCTTC; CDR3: CASSLTLTGVNEQFF
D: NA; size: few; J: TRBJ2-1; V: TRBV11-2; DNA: TGTGCCAGCAGCTTAGGCCTAGGCGAGTACAATGAGCAGTTCTTC; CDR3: CASSLGLGEYNEQFF
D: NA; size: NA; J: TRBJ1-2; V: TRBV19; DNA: TGTGCCAGTAGTACGTATGGCTATGGCTACACCTTC; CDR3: CASSTYGYGYTF
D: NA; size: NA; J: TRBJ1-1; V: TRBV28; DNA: TGTGCCACCTTTGACAGGTACACTGAAGCTTTCTTT; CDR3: CATFDRYTEAFF
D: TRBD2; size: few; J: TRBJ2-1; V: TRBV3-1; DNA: TGTGCCAGCAGGGGCGGGGGTCACAATGAGCAGTTCTTC; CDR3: CASRGGGHNEQFF
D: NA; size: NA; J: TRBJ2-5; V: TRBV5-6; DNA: TGTGCCAGCAGCCCTCCTCGACGATCCCAAGAGACCCAGTACTTC; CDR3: CASSPPRRSQETQYF
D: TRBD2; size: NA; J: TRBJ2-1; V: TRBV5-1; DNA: TGCGCCAGCAGCTACCGGACTAGCGGGAGGGCCAAAAGATCCTACAATGAGCAGTTCTTC; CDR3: CASSYRTSGRAKRSYNEQFF
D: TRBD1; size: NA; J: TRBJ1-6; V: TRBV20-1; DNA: TGCAGTGCTAGAGAACAGGGGCAATCACCCCTCCACTTT; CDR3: CSAREQGQSPLHF
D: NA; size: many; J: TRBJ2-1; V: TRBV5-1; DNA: TGCGCCAGCAGCTTCAGGGGCCCTTTTACCGACAATGAGCAGTTCTTC; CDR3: CASSFRGPFTDNEQFF
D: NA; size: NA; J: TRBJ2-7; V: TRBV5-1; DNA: TGCGCCAGCAGCCAGAGGGTTGAGGGCGAGCAGTACTTC; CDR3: CASSQRVEGEQYF
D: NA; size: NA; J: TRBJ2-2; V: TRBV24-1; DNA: TGTGCCACCAGTGATTCAACGAGGAGGAGCACCGGGGAGCTGTTTTTT; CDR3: CATSDSTRRSTGELFF
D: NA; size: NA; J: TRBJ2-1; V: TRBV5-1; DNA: TGCGCCAGCAGCTTGGACAATGGTAATGAGCAGTTCTTC; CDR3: CASSLDNGNEQFF
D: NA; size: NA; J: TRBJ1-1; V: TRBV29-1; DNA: TGCAGCGAGAGACAACGAACTGAAGCTTTCTTT; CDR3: CSERQRTEAFF
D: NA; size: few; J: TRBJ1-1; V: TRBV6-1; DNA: TGTGCCAGCTACCGGACTCAGGGCACTGAAGCTTTCTTT; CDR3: CASYRTQGTEAFF
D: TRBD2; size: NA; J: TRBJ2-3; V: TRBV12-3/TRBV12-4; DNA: TGTACCAGCAGTTTAGGAGGAGGGCTAGCGGGACCTCTGGATACGCAGTATTTT; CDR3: CTSSLGGGLAGPLDTQYF
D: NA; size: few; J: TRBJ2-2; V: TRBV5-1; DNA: TGCGCCAGCAGATTGGAGCGTGGGACCGGGGAGCTGTTTTTT; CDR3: CASRLERGTGELFF
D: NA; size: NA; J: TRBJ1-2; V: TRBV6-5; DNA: TGTGCCAGCAGTTACTCAGGCAGGGGCTCTAACTATGGCTACACCTTC; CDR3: CASSYSGRGSNYGYTF
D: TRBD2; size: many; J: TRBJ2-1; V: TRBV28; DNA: TGTGCCAGCAGTTTACAGGCTAGCGGGAGTGGTGAGCAGTTCTTC; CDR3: CASSLQASGSGEQFF
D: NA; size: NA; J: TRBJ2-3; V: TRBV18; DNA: TGTGCCAGCTCACAACAGGGTCCTAGCGCAGATACGCAGTATTTT; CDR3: CASSQQGPSADTQYF
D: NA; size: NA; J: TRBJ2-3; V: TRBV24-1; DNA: TGTGCCACCAGTGCTCCGCGCACAGATACGCAGTATTTT; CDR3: CATSAPRTDTQYF
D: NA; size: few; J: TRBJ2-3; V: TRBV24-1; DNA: TGTGCCACCTCGTCTCCAGGGAAGTCAGATACGCAGTATTTT; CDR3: CATSSPGKSDTQYF
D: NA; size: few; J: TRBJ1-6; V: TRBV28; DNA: TGTGCCAGCAGTTTCGACTCCTCACCCCTCCACTTT; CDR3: CASSFDSSPLHF
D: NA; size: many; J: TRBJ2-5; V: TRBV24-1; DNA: TGTGCCACCAGTGATGAATCGATAAATCAAGAGACCCAGTACTTC; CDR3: CATSDESINQETQYF
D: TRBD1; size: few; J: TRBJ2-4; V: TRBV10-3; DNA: TGTGCCATCAGTGCCACGGGACAGGAGAACATTCAGTACTTC; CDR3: CAISATGQENIQYF
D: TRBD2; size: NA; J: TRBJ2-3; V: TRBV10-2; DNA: TGCGCCAGCAGTGACCCACTAGCGGGCTCAGATACGCAGTATTTT; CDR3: CASSDPLAGSDTQYF
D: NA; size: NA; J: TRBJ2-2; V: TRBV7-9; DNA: TGTGCCAGCAGCTCGCAAGGGGGGGAGCTGTTTTTT; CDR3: CASSSQGGELFF
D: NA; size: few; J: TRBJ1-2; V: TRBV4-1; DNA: TGCGCCAGCAGCCAAGATACCAGGGTAGGGGGGCGAAAATCCCTTTGGTATGGCTACACCTTC; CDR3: CASSQDTRVGGRKSLWYGYTF
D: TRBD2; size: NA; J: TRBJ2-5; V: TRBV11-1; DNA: TGTGCCAGCGGCCCCGGGACTAGCAGGGAGACCCAGTACTTC; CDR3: CASGPGTSRETQYF
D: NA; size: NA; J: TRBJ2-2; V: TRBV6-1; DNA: TGTGCCAGCAGTGAATGGTTGGGGGCCGGGGAGCTGTTTTTT; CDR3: CASSEWLGAGELFF
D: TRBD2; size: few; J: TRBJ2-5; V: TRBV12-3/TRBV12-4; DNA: TGTGCCAGCAGAGAAGCGGGAGTGGGAGAGACCCAGTACTTC; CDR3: CASREAGVGETQYF
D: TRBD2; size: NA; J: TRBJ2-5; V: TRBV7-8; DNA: TGTGCCAGCAGCTTCAGCGGGACTAGCGGGGTTGAGACCCAGTACTTC; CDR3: CASSFSGTSGVETQYF
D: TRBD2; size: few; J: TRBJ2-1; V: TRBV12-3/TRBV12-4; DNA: TGTGCCAGCAGTTTAGGCTTACTAGCGGGGGCCGACAATGAGCAGTTCTTC; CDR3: CASSLGLLAGADNEQFF
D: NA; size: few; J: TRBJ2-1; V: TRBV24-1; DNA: TGTGCCACCAGTGAGGGGGACAAGCTCAATGAGCAGTTCTTC; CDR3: CATSEGDKLNEQFF
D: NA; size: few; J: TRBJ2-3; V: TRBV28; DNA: TGTGCCAGCACGGGGAGTGCTAGCACAGATACGCAGTATTTT; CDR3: CASTGSASTDTQYF
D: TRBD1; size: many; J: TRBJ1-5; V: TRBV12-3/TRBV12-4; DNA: TGTGCCAGCGCAGGGGGCATTCAGCCCCAGCATTTT; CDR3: CASAGGIQPQHF